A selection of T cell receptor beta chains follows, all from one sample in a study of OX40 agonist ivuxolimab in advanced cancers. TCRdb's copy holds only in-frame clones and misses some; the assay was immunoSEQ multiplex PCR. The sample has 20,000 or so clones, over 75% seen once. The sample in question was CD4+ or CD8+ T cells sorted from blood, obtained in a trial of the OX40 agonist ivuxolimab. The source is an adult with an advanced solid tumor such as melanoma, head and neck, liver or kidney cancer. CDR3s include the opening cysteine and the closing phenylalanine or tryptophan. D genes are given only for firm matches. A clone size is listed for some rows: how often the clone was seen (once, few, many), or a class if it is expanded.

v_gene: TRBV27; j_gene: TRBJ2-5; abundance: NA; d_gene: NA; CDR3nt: TGTGCCAGCAGTTACTCTCGAGCGGACCAAGAGACCCAGTACTTC; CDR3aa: CASSYSRADQETQYF
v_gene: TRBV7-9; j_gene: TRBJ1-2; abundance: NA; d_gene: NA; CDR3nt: TGTGCCAGCAGCTTAAGAGGAGATGGCTACACCTTC; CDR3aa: CASSLRGDGYTF
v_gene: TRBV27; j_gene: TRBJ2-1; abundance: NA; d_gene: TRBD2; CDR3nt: TGTGCCAGCAGTCTAGCGGGAGTCCGCTACAATGAGCAGTTCTTC; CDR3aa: CASSLAGVRYNEQFF
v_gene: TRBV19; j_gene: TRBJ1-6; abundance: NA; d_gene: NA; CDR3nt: TGTGCCAGTAGTATAGGTGACAGCGGATTCTATAATTCACCCCTCCACTTT; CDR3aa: CASSIGDSGFYNSPLHF
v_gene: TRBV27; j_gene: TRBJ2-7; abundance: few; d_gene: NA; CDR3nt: TGTGCCAGCAGCCCCCGTCGCCAGGGGACGGGATCCTACGAGCAGTACTTC; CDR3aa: CASSPRRQGTGSYEQYF
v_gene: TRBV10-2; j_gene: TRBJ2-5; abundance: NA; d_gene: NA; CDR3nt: TGCGCCAGCAGTGAGGGTCCACTCAGTGCGACCCAGTACTTC; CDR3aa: CASSEGPLSATQYF
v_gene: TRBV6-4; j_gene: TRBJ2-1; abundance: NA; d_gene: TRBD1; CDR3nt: TGTGCCAGCAGTGAGACAGGGGGGGTCTACAATGAGCAGTTCTTC; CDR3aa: CASSETGGVYNEQFF
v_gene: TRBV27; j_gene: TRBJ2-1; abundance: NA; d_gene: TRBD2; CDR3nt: TGTGCCAGCAGTTACAGCGGGAGTTCGGATGAGCAGTTCTTC; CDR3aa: CASSYSGSSDEQFF
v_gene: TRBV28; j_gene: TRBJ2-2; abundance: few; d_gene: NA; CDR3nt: TGTGCCAGCAGTTCGGACACCGGGGAGCTGTTTTTT; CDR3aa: CASSSDTGELFF
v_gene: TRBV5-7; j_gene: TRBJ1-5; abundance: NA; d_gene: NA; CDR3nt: TGTGCCAGCATAGGGTTTTGGAGTAATCAGCCCCAGCATTTT; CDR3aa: CASIGFWSNQPQHF
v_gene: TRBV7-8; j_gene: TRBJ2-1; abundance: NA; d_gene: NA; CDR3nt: TGTGCCAGCAGCTTAGTTGGGGCAGGGTCCGACAATGAGCAGTTCTTC; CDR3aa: CASSLVGAGSDNEQFF
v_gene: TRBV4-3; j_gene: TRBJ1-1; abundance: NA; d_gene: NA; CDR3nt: TGCGCCAGCAGCCAAGATAACCCGCTTCCCGGGAGATACACTGAAGCTTTCTTT; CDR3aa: CASSQDNPLPGRYTEAFF
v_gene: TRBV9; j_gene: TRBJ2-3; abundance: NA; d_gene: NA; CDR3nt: TGTGCCAGCAGCGTAGGGGTGGTCACCACAAGGGATACGCAGTATTTT; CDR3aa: CASSVGVVTTRDTQYF
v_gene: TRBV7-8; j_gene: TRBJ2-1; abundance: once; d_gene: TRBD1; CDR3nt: TGTGCCAGCAGTTCCGGGACAGGGGTCTACAATGAGCAGTTCTTC; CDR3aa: CASSSGTGVYNEQFF
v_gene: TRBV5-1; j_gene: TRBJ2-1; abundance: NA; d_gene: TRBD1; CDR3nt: TGCGCCAGCAGCGACACGACAGGGGTCAATGAGCAGTTCTTC; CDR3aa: CASSDTTGVNEQFF
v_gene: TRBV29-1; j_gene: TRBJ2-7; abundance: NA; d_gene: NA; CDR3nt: TGCAGCGTTGTTGATCCGGCCCTCTCCTACGAGCAGTACTTC; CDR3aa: CSVVDPALSYEQYF
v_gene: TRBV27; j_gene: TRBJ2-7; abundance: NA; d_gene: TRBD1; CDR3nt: TGTGCCAGCAGTTTTACAGGGGGCTCCTACGAGCAGTACTTC; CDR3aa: CASSFTGGSYEQYF
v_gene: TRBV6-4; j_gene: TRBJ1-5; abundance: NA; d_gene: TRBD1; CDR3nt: TGTGCCAGCCCTCAGGGGGCGAGACAGCCCCAGCATTTT; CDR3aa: CASPQGARQPQHF
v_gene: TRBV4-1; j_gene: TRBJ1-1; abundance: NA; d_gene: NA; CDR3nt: TGCGCCAGCAGCCGTGAAGCCACAGGGTGGGCTGAAGCTTTCTTT; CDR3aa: CASSREATGWAEAFF
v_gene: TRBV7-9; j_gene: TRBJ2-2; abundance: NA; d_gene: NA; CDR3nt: TGTGCCAGCAGCGCCAGCTCAGGCATCAGCACCGGGGAGCTGTTTTTT; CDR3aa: CASSASSGISTGELFF
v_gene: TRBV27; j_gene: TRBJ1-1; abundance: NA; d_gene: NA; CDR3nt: TGTGCCAGCACCCCCCGGGGAGCCCGGGGTTCTGAAGCTTTCTTT; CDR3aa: CASTPRGARGSEAFF
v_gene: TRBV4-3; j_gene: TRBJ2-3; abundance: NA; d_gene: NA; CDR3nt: TGCGCCAGCAGCCAAGAGGGAGCGGGTTTAGGAGATACGCAGTATTTT; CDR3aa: CASSQEGAGLGDTQYF
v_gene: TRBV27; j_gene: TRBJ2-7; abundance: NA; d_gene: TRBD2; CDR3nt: TGTGCCAGCAGTTGGACGGGAGGGTCCTACGAGCAGTACTTC; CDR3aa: CASSWTGGSYEQYF
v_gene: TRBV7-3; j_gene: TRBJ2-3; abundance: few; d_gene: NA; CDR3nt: TGTGCCAGCAGCTTACGGGTTCAAGCAGATACGCAGTATTTT; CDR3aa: CASSLRVQADTQYF
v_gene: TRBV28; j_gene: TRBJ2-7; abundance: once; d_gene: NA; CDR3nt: TGTGCCAGCAGCCTAAACGAGCAGTACTTC; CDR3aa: CASSLNEQYF
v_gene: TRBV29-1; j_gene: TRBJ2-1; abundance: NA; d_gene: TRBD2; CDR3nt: TGCAGCGTTCATCCAGCGGGAGCCTCCTACAATGAGCAGTTCTTC; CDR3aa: CSVHPAGASYNEQFF
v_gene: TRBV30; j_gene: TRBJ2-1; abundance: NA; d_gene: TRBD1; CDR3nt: TGTGCCTGGAGGACAGGGACCCCCTACAATGAGCAGTTCTTC; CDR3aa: CAWRTGTPYNEQFF
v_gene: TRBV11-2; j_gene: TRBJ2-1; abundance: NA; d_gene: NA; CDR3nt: TGTGCCAGCAGCTTGCAGGGCACAGGCTACAATGAGCAGTTCTTC; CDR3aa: CASSLQGTGYNEQFF
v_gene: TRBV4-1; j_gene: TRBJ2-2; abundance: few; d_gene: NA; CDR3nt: TGCGCCAGCAGCCAAGAAGGGCGGAACACCGGGGAGCTGTTTTTT; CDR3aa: CASSQEGRNTGELFF
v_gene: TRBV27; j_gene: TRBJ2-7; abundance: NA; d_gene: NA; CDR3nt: TGTGCCAGCAGAGGGACCTACGAGCAGTACTTC; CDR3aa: CASRGTYEQYF
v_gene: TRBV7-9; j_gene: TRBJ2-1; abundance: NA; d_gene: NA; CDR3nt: TGTGCCAGCAGCTTAGTCACTAGAGGCAATGAGCAGTTCTTC; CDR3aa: CASSLVTRGNEQFF
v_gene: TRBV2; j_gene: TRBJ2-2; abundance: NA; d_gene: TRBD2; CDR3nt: TGTGCCAGCATGGGGAGTAGACTAGCGGGTTACACCGGGGAGCTGTTTTTT; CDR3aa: CASMGSRLAGYTGELFF
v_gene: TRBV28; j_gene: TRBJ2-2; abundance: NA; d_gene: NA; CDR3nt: TGTGCCAGCAGTTTAGTCGGGAACACCGGGGAGCTGTTTTTT; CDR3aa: CASSLVGNTGELFF
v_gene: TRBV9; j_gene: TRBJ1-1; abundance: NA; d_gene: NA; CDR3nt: TGTGCCAGCAGCATACTCAGCGGGAACACTGAAGCTTTCTTT; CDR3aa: CASSILSGNTEAFF
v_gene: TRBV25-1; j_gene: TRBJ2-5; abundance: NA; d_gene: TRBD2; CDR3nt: TGTGCCAGCAGTGAATGGGCTAGCGGGAGCCGGGAGACCCAGTACTTC; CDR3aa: CASSEWASGSRETQYF
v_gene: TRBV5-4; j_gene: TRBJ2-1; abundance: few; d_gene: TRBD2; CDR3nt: TGTGCCAGCAGCTTGGGACTAGCGGACTACAATGAGCAGTTCTTC; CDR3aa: CASSLGLADYNEQFF
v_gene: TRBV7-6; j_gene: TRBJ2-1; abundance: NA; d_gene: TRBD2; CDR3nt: TGTGCCAGCAGCTTAGGGCGGGAGACTAATGAGCAGTTCTTC; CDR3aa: CASSLGRETNEQFF
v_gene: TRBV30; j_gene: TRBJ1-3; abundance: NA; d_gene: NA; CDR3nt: TGTGCCTGGATTTCTCCCACGGCAGGGGACGGAAACACCATATATTTT; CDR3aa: CAWISPTAGDGNTIYF
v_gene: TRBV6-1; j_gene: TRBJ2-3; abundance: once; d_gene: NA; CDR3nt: TGTGCCAGCAGTGAAGGGACAGTGCGCTCACACACAGATACGCAGTATTTT; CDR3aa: CASSEGTVRSHTDTQYF
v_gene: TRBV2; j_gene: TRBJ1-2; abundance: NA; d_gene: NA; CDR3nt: TGTGCCAGCAGCCCAGAAGCGGGGGGGTGGGGACGACCCTATGGCTACACCTTC; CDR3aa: CASSPEAGGWGRPYGYTF
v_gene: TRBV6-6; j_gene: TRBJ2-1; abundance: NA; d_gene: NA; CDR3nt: TGTGCCAGCAGTTTTGGGGACGAGCAGTTCTTC; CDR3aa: CASSFGDEQFF
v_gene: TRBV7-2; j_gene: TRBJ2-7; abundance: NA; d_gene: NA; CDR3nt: TGTGCCAGCAGCTTAGGACAAGGCCCTTCCTACGAGCAGTACTTC; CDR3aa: CASSLGQGPSYEQYF
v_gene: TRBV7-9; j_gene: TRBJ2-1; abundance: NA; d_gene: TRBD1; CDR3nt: TGTGCCAGCAGCAAACCGGGACAGGGATCCTACAATGAGCAGTTCTTC; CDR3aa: CASSKPGQGSYNEQFF
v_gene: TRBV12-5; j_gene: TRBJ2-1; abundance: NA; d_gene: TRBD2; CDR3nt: TGTGCTAGTGGTCCGTGGGGGGAGGGTGAGCAGTTCTTC; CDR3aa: CASGPWGEGEQFF
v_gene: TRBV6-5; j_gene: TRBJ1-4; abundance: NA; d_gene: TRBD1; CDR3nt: TGTGCCAGCAGTCGGGACAGGGGGGACGAAAAACTGTTTTTT; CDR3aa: CASSRDRGDEKLFF
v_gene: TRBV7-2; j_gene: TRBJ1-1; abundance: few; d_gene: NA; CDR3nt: TGTGCCAGCAGCTTGGGTTTGCGGATTGAAGCTTTCTTT; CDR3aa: CASSLGLRIEAFF
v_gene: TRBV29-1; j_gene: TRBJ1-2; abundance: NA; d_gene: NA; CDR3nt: TGCAGCACCGAAGGGGGGATGGGAGCTAACTATGGCTACACCTTC; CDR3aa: CSTEGGMGANYGYTF
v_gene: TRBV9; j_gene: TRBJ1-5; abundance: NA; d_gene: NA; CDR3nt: TGTGCCAGCAGCGTAGGAACAGCTACAAATCAGCCCCAGCATTTT; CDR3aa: CASSVGTATNQPQHF
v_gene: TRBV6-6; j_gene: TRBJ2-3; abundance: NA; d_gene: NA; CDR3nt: TGTGCCAGCAGTCCCAGGGACACCGATACGCAGTATTTT; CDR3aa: CASSPRDTDTQYF
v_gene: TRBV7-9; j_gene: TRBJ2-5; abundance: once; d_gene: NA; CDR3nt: TGTGCCAGCAGCCCGGACGGAATCCAAGAGACCCAGTACTTC; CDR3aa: CASSPDGIQETQYF
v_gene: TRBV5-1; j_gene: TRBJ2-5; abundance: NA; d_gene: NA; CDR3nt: TGCGCCAGCAGCCCCGGGACGCTCCAAGAGACCCAGTACTTC; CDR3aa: CASSPGTLQETQYF
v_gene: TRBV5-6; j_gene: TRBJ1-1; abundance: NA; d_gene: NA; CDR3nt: TGTGCCAGCAGCTTATTAGGGAGGGTGAACACTGAAGCTTTCTTT; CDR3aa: CASSLLGRVNTEAFF
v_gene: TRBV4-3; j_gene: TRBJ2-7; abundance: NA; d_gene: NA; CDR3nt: TGCGCCAGCAGCCAAGATTGGGTCCGAAAGGACGAGCAGTACTTC; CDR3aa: CASSQDWVRKDEQYF